These 26 T cell receptor beta chains were all obtained from the same sample, sequenced in a study of lymphopenia after photon versus proton radiotherapy. Method: immunoSEQ multiplex PCR; TCRdb's copy keeps in-frame clones and lacks some. The sample lists about 20,000 clones, about 89% occurring once. The material sequenced was peripheral blood, taken from a patient treated with proton-based radiotherapy. The origin of the receptors is a man older than 75 with esophageal cancer.

The chain joins TRBV5-4 to TRBJ2-1; 13 nucleotides agree with TRBD2. Trimming removed 4 bases from V and 7 bases from J; junction bases left unmatched: 2. CDR3 length equals 14 residues. Germline values: CDR1 SGHNT, CDR2 YYREEE (reference sequence). CDR3 residues: CASSPGLAGNEQFF. CDR3 in DNA: TGTGCCAGCAGCCCGGGACTAGCGGGAAATGAGCAGTTCTTC. The full variable domain, with the rest looked up from reference TRBV5-4 and TRBJ2-1, is ETGVTQSPTHLIKTRGQQVTLRCSSQSGHNTVSWYQQALGQGPQFIFQYYREEENGRGNFPPRFSGLQFPNYSSELNVNALELDDSALYLCASSPGLAGNEQFFGPGTRLTVL.

V gene TRBV29-1 combines with J gene TRBJ1-1, with 12 bases fitting TRBD1. J lost 1 base, V lost 4 bases, and 4 bases had no gene match. CDR1 is SQVTM, CDR2 ANQGSEA, per germline. The CDR3 is 15 residues long. CDR3 region: CSVVRDRGRNTEAFF. Written as DNA, the CDR3 is TGCAGCGTTGTCCGGGACAGGGGGCGGAACACTGAAGCTTTCTTT.

This chain uses TRBV4-1 with TRBJ2-2; a weak D match, TRBD2 (7 bases). The CDR3 extends over 17 amino acids. The V gene's germline CDR1 is MGHRA and CDR2 YSYEKL. Trimming cost V 1 base and J 1 base, with 13 bases left between them. The chain's CDR3 is CASSQGGRGMNTGELFF. The CDR3 DNA reads TGCGCCAGCAGCCAAGGAGGGAGGGGGATGAACACCGGGGAGCTGTTTTTT.

The rearrangement uses TRBV4-1 and TRBJ2-1; D is unresolved. Trimming took 4 bases from V and 9 from J, leaving 13 bases between them. CDR1 and CDR2 (germline): MGHRA, YSYEKL. This CDR3 is 13 amino acids long. This chain's CDR3 is CASSPPGSSEQFF. As DNA, the CDR3 is TGCGCCAGCAGCCCCCCCGGAAGTAGTGAGCAGTTCTTC.

The rearrangement joins TRBV10-3 to TRBJ1-5; D not certain. Per the germline V gene, CDR1 is ENHRY and CDR2 is SYGVKD. This CDR3 has 15 amino acids. The V end lost 7 bases, the J end lost 0 bases, and 13 bases lay between the germline ends. The CDR3 protein is CAIKDNGYSNQPQHF. CDR3 DNA sequence: TGTGCCATCAAAGACAATGGGTATAGCAATCAGCCCCAGCATTTT.

The V and J genes are TRBV2 and TRBJ2-7; TRBD1 is a possible D gene (5 bases). This CDR3 region has 14 residues. The germline V and J ends were trimmed by 7 bases and 0 bases, with 13 bases remaining between them. Germline CDR1 reads SNHLY; CDR2 reads FYNNEI. The CDR3 protein is CASNYRKSSYEQYF. The CDR3 DNA is TGTGCCAGCAATTACAGGAAAAGCTCCTACGAGCAGTACTTC.

The rearrangement uses TRBV10-3 and TRBJ1-5, with D possibly TRBD1 on 6 matching bases. This CDR3 spans 13 amino acids. The germline V gene has CDR1 ENHRY and CDR2 SYGVKD. V was cut by 8 bases and J by 6 bases, with 14 bases left in between. In DNA form, the CDR3 reads TGTGCCATCTCAAGCGGGGGGCCTCAGCCCCAGCATTTT. Translating gives CAISSGGPQPQHF.

V and J are TRBV7-9 and TRBJ2-5; 7 bases match TRBD2. CDR3 length: 17 residues. Unmatched junction bases numbered 12, after V lost 5 bases and J lost 0 bases. Germline V gives CDR1 SEHNR, CDR2 FQNEAQ (reference sequence). In DNA form, the CDR3 reads TGTGCCAGCAGCCAAGATTGGCCTAGCGGATACCAAGAGACCCAGTACTTC. The encoded protein is CASSQDWPSGYQETQYF. Full variable domain (outside the CDR3, taken from reference TRBV7-9 and TRBJ2-5): DTGVSQNPRHKITKRGQNVTFRCDPISEHNRLYWYRQTLGQGPEFLTYFQNEAQLEKSRLLSDRFSAERPKGSFSTLEIQRTEQGDSAMYLCASSQDWPSGYQETQYFGPGTRLLVL.

About this clone itself: This same CDR3 is encoded by further DNA sequences in the sample. The gene calls are TRBV7-9 and TRBJ2-7, with D unresolved. In germline, CDR1 is SEHNR, CDR2 FQNEAQ (reference sequence). CDR3 length equals 14 residues. The V and J ends lost 1 base and 5 bases respectively, with 12 bases between them. The CDR3 nucleotides are TGTGCCAGCAGCTTAGTTGGGGTCGGTGACGAGCAGTACTTC. Translating gives CASSLVGVGDEQYF.

The CDR3 nucleotides are TGCGCCAGCAGCTCCGGGGCTCGGAACACTGAAGCTTTCTTT. This codes for CASSSGARNTEAFF. The V and J genes are TRBV5-1 and TRBJ1-1; tentatively, D is TRBD1 (5 bases). The CDR3 loop spans 14 amino acids. The germline CDR1 and CDR2 sequences are SGHRS and YFSETQ. The V end was cut by 3 bases, the J end by 1 base, with 10 bases between.

This clone came up once. The V call is TRBV5-1, the J call TRBJ1-4, with 11 bases aligning to TRBD1. V gave up 4 bases and J gave up 7 bases; unmatched junction bases: 6. The CDR3 is 15 residues long. The germline V gene has CDR1 SGHRS and CDR2 YFSETQ. CDR3 sequence: CASSLGGQGAEKLFF. CDR3 sequence (DNA): TGCGCCAGCAGCCTCGGCGGACAGGGGGCTGAAAAACTGTTTTTT.

The rearrangement links TRBV23-1 to TRBJ1-2; D unclear. TRBV23-1 is an ORF, with its function uncertain. The V and J ends lost 2 bases and 5 bases respectively, with 27 bases between them. The CDR3 sequence is 19 residues long. Here the CDR3 DNA reads TGCGCCAGCAGTCAAAGACCACCTAGGCCCTACTCTGCTAGGTATGGCTACACCTTC. Translation gives CASSQRPPRPYSARYGYTF.

The chain recombines TRBV5-1 with TRBJ1-2; the D is unclear. Trimming left V 0 bases short and J 0 bases short, with 9 bases between. The CDR3 has 15 amino acids. Germline loops: CDR1 SGHRS, CDR2 YFSETQ. CDR3: CASSLVPSANYGYTF. The CDR3 nucleotides are TGCGCCAGCAGCTTGGTTCCCTCAGCTAACTATGGCTACACCTTC.

The V call is TRBV6-6, the J call TRBJ2-1, with D possibly being TRBD1 (5 bases). The CDR3 has 15 residues. The V gene lost 6 bases and the J gene lost 2 bases, with 14 bases spanning the gap. Germline lookup yields CDR1 MNHNY and CDR2 SVGAGI (reference sequence). Here the CDR3 DNA reads TGTGCCAGCAGCCATAGGGGTCAGCCCTACAATGAGCAGTTCTTC. Residues: CASSHRGQPYNEQFF.

V is TRBV7-9 and J is TRBJ1-5; TRBD1 aligns across 8 bases. Germline V lookup: CDR1 SEHNR, CDR2 FQNEAQ (reference sequence). V shed 7 bases, J shed 5 bases, and the junction held 13 bases outside the gene matches. The CDR3 totals 16 residues. CDR3 bases: TGTGCCAGCAACTCGCCTGGGGACAGGTTATATCAGCCCCAGCATTTT. As protein: CASNSPGDRLYQPQHF.

The chain employs TRBV6-5 and TRBJ2-7; 9 bases map to TRBD1. From germline, CDR1 is MNHEY and CDR2 SVGAGI. V lost 7 bases and J lost 3; bases outside the gene matches: 10. This CDR3 has 15 residues. The CDR3 DNA reads TGTGCCAGCACCGAGACCGGGACAGGGATCTACGAGCAGTACTTC. Translation: CASTETGTGIYEQYF.

The chain carries TRBV7-9 and TRBJ2-5; 7 bases align to TRBD1. Per germline, CDR1 SEHNR and CDR2 FQNEAQ (reference sequence). The trim removed 5 bases at V and 2 bases at J, leaving 11 bases unmatched. CDR3 length: 16 residues. The CDR3 nucleotides read TGTGCCAGCAGCCCGCCGACAGGGTTAGGGCAAGAGACCCAGTACTTC. Residues: CASSPPTGLGQETQYF.

The CDR3 DNA sequence: TGTGCCAGCAGCCTCAGGGGAGGCATTCAGTACTTC. Translating gives CASSLRGGIQYF. The genes are TRBV7-8 and TRBJ2-4; D possibly uses TRBD1 or TRBD2 (6 bases each). Trimming stripped 5 bases from V and 9 bases from J, with 11 bases between. Germline loops: CDR1 SGHVS, CDR2 FQNEAQ. CDR3 length: 12 residues.

The V call is TRBV4-1, the J call TRBJ2-5; D possibly corresponds to TRBD2 (6 bases). There are 14 residues in the CDR3. Germline V gene sequence: CDR1 MGHRA, CDR2 YSYEKL. Trimming pared 4 bases from V and 4 bases from J, leaving 13 bases between. The DNA for the CDR3 is TGCGCCAGCAGCCTAAATCGGGGAGGAGAGACCCAGTACTTC. Amino acids: CASSLNRGGETQYF.

This chain links TRBV5-1 with TRBJ2-5; D possibly uses TRBD1 or TRBD2 (6 bases each). Germline loops: CDR1 SGHRS, CDR2 YFSETQ. V lost 4 bases and J 3 bases, leaving 10 bases between the germline ends. The CDR3 runs to 13 residues. CDR3 loop: CASSPGAEETQYF. DNA for the CDR3: TGCGCCAGCAGCCCGGGGGCCGAAGAGACCCAGTACTTC.

The rearrangement joins TRBV4-3 to TRBJ1-5, with unresolved D. Trimming removed 1 base from V and 4 bases from J, with 14 bases in between. Germline lookup yields CDR1 LGHNA and CDR2 YSLEER. The CDR3 is 16 amino acids. CDR3 sequence reads: CASSQAAFLGNQPQHF. CDR3 bases: TGCGCCAGCAGCCAAGCCGCCTTCCTGGGGAATCAGCCCCAGCATTTT.

This chain connects TRBV2 to TRBJ2-2; 9 nucleotides align to TRBD2. J was trimmed by 7 bases and V by 7 bases; bases with no gene match: 22. CDR3 length: 19 residues. The V gene's germline CDR1 is SNHLY and CDR2 FYNNEI. The CDR3 spells CASTYDDGAGGSSSGELFF. The CDR3 nucleotides are TGTGCCAGCACCTACGACGATGGAGCGGGGGGTTCTTCTAGCGGGGAGCTGTTTTTT.

The rearrangement uses TRBV4-3 and TRBJ1-2; 8 bases match TRBD1. This CDR3 spans 17 amino acids. J gave up 6 bases and V 0 bases, and 12 bases lay outside the gene matches. Germline loops: CDR1 LGHNA, CDR2 YSLEER. CDR3 loop: CASSQDGAPDRVDGYTF. The CDR3 DNA reads as TGCGCCAGCAGCCAAGACGGGGCCCCGGACAGGGTGGATGGCTACACCTTC.

The rearrangement joins TRBV2 to TRBJ2-1; TRBD1 matches 7 bases. CDR3 length equals 16 residues. The V gene's germline CDR1 is SNHLY and CDR2 FYNNEI. Unmatched junction bases numbered 13, after V lost 6 bases and J lost 5 bases. The CDR3 DNA reads TGTGCCAGCAGCTTACCTCAGACAGGGATCGACAATGAGCAGTTCTTC. Translated, it gives CASSLPQTGIDNEQFF.

This clone has more than one count but fewer than ten. The rearrangement links TRBV11-2 to TRBJ2-7; 11 bases are shared with TRBD2. Germline CDR1 reads SGHAT; CDR2 reads FQNNGV. The junction had 10 bases not matched to a gene; V was cut back by 5 bases and J by 7 bases. The CDR3 has 15 residues. CDR3 residues: CASSRGTSGTLEQYF. The CDR3, as DNA: TGTGCCAGCAGCCGGGGGACTAGCGGAACTCTGGAGCAGTACTTC.

The chain is built from TRBV2 and TRBJ2-4; perhaps TRBD1 as D (5 bases). Germline-derived CDR1 and CDR2 are SNHLY and FYNNEI. The CDR3 contains 13 residues. V lost 8 bases and J lost 4, with 12 bases in between. The CDR3 reads CASLTEGKNIQYF. DNA of the CDR3: TGTGCCAGCTTGACAGAAGGAAAAAACATTCAGTACTTC.